This T cell receptor (beta chain) comes out of a study of early T cells in non-severe SARS-CoV-2 infection. Overall study context: The input, bulk RNA from unsorted whole blood, was sequenced, and chains were unpaired.

General observations from the study: VDJdb matching, biased toward anti-spike CD8 responses, missed private and CD4 specificities.

V shed 4 bases, J shed 7 bases, and the junction held 7 bases outside the gene matches. This CDR3 region has 15 residues. The V gene's germline CDR1 is SGHTA and CDR2 FQGNSA. Attached unique molecular identifiers marked individual cDNA molecules. Via MiXCR, TCRdb re-called the 5' RACE reads, giving one row per CDR3 protein. The sample carries tens of thousands of distinct CDR3 sequences, roughly 9.4% recorded once. This clonotype was counted only a few times. Antigen unknown. The TCR originated in an adult who was a healthcare worker with PCR-confirmed SARS-CoV-2 infection or an uninfected control (not recorded which). Input material: whole blood. The chain carries TRBV7-2 and TRBJ2-7; 13 bases agree with TRBD2. The CDR3 spells CASSWTSGSVGEQYF. The CDR3 DNA follows: TGTGCCAGCAGCTGGACTAGCGGGAGCGTAGGTGAGCAGTACTTC.